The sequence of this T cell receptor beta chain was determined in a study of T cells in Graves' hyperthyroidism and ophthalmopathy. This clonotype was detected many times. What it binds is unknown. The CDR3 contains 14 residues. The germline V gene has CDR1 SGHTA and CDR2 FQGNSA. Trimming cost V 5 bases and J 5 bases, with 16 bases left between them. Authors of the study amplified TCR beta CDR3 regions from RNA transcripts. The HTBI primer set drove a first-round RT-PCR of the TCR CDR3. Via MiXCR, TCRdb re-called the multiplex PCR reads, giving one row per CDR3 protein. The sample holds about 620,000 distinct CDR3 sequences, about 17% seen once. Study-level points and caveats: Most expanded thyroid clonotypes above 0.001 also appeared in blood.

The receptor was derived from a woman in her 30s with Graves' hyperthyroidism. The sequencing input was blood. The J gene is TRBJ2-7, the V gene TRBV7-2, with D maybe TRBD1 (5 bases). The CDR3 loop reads CASSLVGAYHEQYF. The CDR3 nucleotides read TGTGCCAGCAGCCTGGTTGGGGCGTATCACGAGCAGTACTTC.